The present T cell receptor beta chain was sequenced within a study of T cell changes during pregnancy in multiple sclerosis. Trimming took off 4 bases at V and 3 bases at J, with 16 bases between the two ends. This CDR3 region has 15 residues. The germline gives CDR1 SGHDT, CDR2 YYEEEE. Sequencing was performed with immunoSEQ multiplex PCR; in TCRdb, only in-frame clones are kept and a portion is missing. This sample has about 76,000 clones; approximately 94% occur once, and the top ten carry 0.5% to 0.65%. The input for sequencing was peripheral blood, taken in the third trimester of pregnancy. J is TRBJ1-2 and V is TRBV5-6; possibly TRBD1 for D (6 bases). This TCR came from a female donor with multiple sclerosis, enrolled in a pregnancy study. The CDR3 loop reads CASSLRGGGDYGYTF. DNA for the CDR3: TGTGCCAGCAGCCTCAGGGGCGGTGGGGACTATGGCTACACCTTC.